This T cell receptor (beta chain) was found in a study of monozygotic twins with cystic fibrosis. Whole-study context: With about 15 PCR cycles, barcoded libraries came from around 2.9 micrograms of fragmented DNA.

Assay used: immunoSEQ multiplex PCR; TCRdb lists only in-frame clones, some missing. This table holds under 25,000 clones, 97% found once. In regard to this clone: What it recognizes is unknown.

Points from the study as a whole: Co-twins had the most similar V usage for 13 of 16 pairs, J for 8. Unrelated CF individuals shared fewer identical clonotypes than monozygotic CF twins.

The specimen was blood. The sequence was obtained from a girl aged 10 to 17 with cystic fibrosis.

The DNA for the CDR3 is TGTGCCTGGAGTAGAGGGGGGGAGCAGTACTTC. Protein: CAWSRGGEQYF. The V gene is TRBV30, the J gene TRBJ2-7; D might be TRBD1 or TRBD2, each matching 6 bases. Germline V gives CDR1 GTSNPN, CDR2 SVGIG (reference sequence). The CDR3 has 11 amino acids. Deletions cut 2 bases from V and 7 bases from J, with 9 bases between.